The T cell receptor (beta chain) under discussion was sequenced for a study of blood T cell repertoires in COVID-19. Study as a whole: T cells, B-cell-depleted T cells, or PBMCs provided the cDNA or gDNA that served as material.

CDR1 is KGHSY, CDR2 FQNENV, per germline. Deletions cut 0 bases from V and 8 bases from J, with 10 bases between. This CDR3 contains 13 residues. The assay was immunoSEQ multiplex PCR, and TCRdb's table has in-frame clones only and misses some. This table holds tens of thousands of clones, roughly 87% found once. Patients at the Seattle site were enrolled during active infection and followed longitudinally. The V and J genes are TRBV16 and TRBJ1-2; D gene ambiguous. The material sequenced was peripheral blood. The clonotype comes from a man aged 60 to 75 with COVID-19, enrolled during active disease. The CDR3 spells CASSQSQTGGYTF. The CDR3 DNA follows: TGTGCCAGCAGCCAATCCCAAACGGGGGGCTACACCTTC.